The 2 T cell receptor beta chains in this list originate from one sample, sequenced in a study of blood T cells in healthy people across ages. A sample-barcoded 5' primer and a J-beta primer mix were used in a second PCR of roughly 6 to 11 cycles. MiXCR, run by TCRdb on the 5' RACE reads, gives a single entry per CDR3 protein. The sample shows 1,800,000 or so distinct CDR3 sequences, approximately 39% of them seen only once. The sequenced sample consisted of blood. All receptors derive from a human donor in good health.

The chain uses TRBV7-2 and TRBJ2-3; D may be TRBD1 (5 bases). This CDR3 region has 13 residues. The germline CDR1 and CDR2 sequences are SGHTA and FQGNSA. The V end was cut by 7 bases, the J end by 5 bases, with 13 bases between. CDR3 amino acids: CASTGQGVDTQYF. CDR3 DNA sequence: TGTGCCAGCACAGGCCAAGGGGTAGATACGCAGTATTTT.

The V and J genes are TRBV12-3 or TRBV12-4 and TRBJ1-2, with TRBD1 as a possible D gene (6 bases). CDR3 size: 14 residues. V was pared by 5 bases and J by 4 bases, with 14 bases between. This chain's CDR3 is CASSPSGALYGYTF. CDR3 sequence (DNA): TGTGCCAGCAGTCCATCGGGGGCCCTCTATGGCTACACCTTC.